The 30 T cell receptor beta chains in this list originate from one sample, sequenced in a study of a mutant IDH1 vaccine in newly diagnosed glioma. What these receptors recognize is not known. Specified time point: week 5, during vaccination. Each vaccine dose was 300 ug of mutant IDH1 20-mer peptide, with topical imiquimod. Assay: immunoSEQ multiplex PCR; the TCRdb copy retains only in-frame clones and omits some. The table has almost 30,000 clones, approximately 90% seen once; the top ten hold around 3.5%. This sample comprised peripheral blood mononuclear cells (PBMCs), obtained from a glioma patient whose treatment included an IDH1 peptide vaccine. The source is a woman in her 40s with glioma. Some clones in this sample may be carry-over from other donors' samples.

V usage is TRBV15 and J usage is TRBJ2-7, with 7 bases aligning to TRBD2. The germline V gene encodes CDR1 LNHNV and CDR2 YYDKDF (reference sequence). The CDR3 has 15 amino acids. Trimming removed 1 base from V and 0 bases from J; junction bases left unmatched: 3. The CDR3: CATSRGASGSYEQYF. Here the CDR3 DNA reads TGTGCCACCAGCAGAGGGGCTAGCGGCTCCTACGAGCAGTACTTC.

V is TRBV10-1 and J is TRBJ1-5, with D unclear. This CDR3 comprises 14 residues. Trimming left V 3 bases short and J 6 bases short, with 12 bases between. Looked up from germline, CDR1 is WNHNN and CDR2 is SYGVQD (reference sequence). In DNA form, the CDR3 reads TGCGCCAGCAGTGAATCCTGGGATGTTCAGCCCCAGCATTTT. Residues: CASSESWDVQPQHF.

The V call is TRBV6-5, the J call TRBJ1-1; TRBD1 is a possible D gene (6 bases). This CDR3 is 12 amino acids long. The V end lost 6 bases, the J end lost 7 bases, and 12 bases lay between the germline ends. Germline V gives CDR1 MNHEY, CDR2 SVGAGI. The CDR3 is CASRTLDSEAFF. The CDR3 nucleotides are TGTGCCAGCAGAACCTTGGACAGTGAAGCTTTCTTT.

The chain employs TRBV4-3 and TRBJ2-1, with TRBD2 identical over 8 bases. Unmatched junction bases numbered 4, after V lost 3 bases and J lost 0 bases. The CDR3 is made up of 16 amino acids. Germline V gives CDR1 LGHNA, CDR2 YSLEER. Here the CDR3 DNA reads TGCGCCAGCAGCCAGGTAGCGGGAAGCTCCTACAATGAGCAGTTCTTC. This encodes CASSQVAGSSYNEQFF.

This clone was recorded only once. The chain links TRBV7-3 to TRBJ2-1; the D gene is possibly TRBD1 (5 bases). This CDR3 is built from 15 residues. Trimming removed 3 bases from V and 6 bases from J, with 15 bases in between. CDR1 and CDR2 from the germline V gene are SGHTA and FQGTGA. CDR3 bases: TGTGCCAGCAGCTTTTCGTTACAGCAGGGCAATGAGCAGTTCTTC. It translates to CASSFSLQQGNEQFF.

This chain links TRBV5-1 with TRBJ2-5, with D uncertain. This CDR3 spans 14 amino acids. Trimming left V 4 bases short and J 0 bases short, with 10 bases between. CDR1 is SGHRS, CDR2 YFSETQ, per germline. The CDR3: CASSASTYQETQYF. The CDR3 bases are TGCGCCAGCAGCGCCTCTACGTACCAAGAGACCCAGTACTTC.

The V and J genes are TRBV7-9 and TRBJ1-6, with a tentative D call TRBD1 (5 bases). Germline CDR1 SEHNR, CDR2 FQNEAQ (reference sequence). The CDR3 runs to 15 residues. V dropped 2 bases and J dropped 9 bases, with 14 bases sitting between them. CDR3 amino acids: CASSLQRGFISPLHF. DNA for the CDR3: TGTGCCAGCAGCTTACAGAGGGGATTTATTTCACCCCTCCACTTT.

The chain combines TRBV7-9 with TRBJ2-1, with D unclear. This CDR3 region has 14 residues. CDR1 and CDR2 from the germline V gene are SEHNR and FQNEAQ (reference sequence). V was trimmed by 6 bases and J by 5 bases, leaving 14 bases between them. CDR3 region: CASSTLRRNNEQFF. CDR3 nucleotides: TGTGCCAGCAGTACCTTACGCCGGAACAATGAGCAGTTCTTC.

CDR3 nucleotides: TGTGCCACCAGCAGAGATAGCGGGGGGTCCGATGAGCAGTTCTTC. This codes for CATSRDSGGSDEQFF. The chain joins TRBV15 to TRBJ2-1, with TRBD2 identical over 10 bases. V lost 0 bases and J lost 8; bases outside the gene matches: 4. This CDR3 has 15 amino acids. Looked up from germline, CDR1 is LNHNV and CDR2 is YYDKDF (reference sequence).

The chain is built from TRBV5-1 and TRBJ2-7, with a tentative D call TRBD1 (6 bases). V gave up 7 bases and J gave up 2 bases, with 7 bases separating them. The CDR3 consists of 11 residues. Per the germline V gene, CDR1 is SGHRS and CDR2 is YFSETQ. The CDR3 reads CASQGPYEQYF. DNA for the CDR3: TGCGCCAGCCAGGGGCCCTACGAGCAGTACTTC.

The V and J genes are TRBV19 and TRBJ2-7; 8 bases match TRBD2. V lost 5 bases, J lost 4 bases, and 7 bases stayed unmatched. The CDR3 extends over 14 amino acids. CDR1 and CDR2 from the germline V gene are LNHDA and SQIVND (reference sequence). The CDR3 sequence is CASSWRGVGYEQYF. CDR3 DNA: TGTGCCAGTAGTTGGCGGGGGGTTGGGTACGAGCAGTACTTC.

This chain joins TRBV28 and TRBJ1-3; D not certain. The length of the CDR3 is 11 residues. V was clipped by 4 bases and J by 8 bases, with 6 bases between them. CDR1 and CDR2 from the germline V gene are MDHEN and SYDVKM. DNA of the CDR3: TGTGCCAGCAGTTCGGCATACACCATATATTTT. Amino acids: CASSSAYTIYF.

The table lists this clone with a count of one. The chain employs TRBV28 and TRBJ2-3; tentatively, D is TRBD1 (8 bases). Trimming took 5 bases from V and 3 from J, leaving 18 bases between them. The CDR3 loop spans 16 amino acids. Per the germline V gene, CDR1 is MDHEN and CDR2 is SYDVKM. The CDR3 nucleotides are TGTGCCAGCAGTCGCCGACAGGGGAGGGAGACAGATACGCAGTATTTT. It is translated as CASSRRQGRETDTQYF.

The chain links TRBV1 to TRBJ2-2; the listed D gene, TRBD1, was not tested against the DNA. TRBV1 is tagged as a pseudogene. CDR3 size: 17 residues. CDR3 nucleotide sequence: TGCACCAGCAACTTCAGGACAGACGAGAACAGCACCGGGGAGCTGTTTTTT. It encodes CTSNFRTDENSTGELFF.

This CDR3 reads CASSIRGQFLNYGYTF. The CDR3 DNA reads as TGTGCCAGCAGTATCCGGGGACAATTTCTTAACTATGGCTACACCTTC. The V and J genes are TRBV28 and TRBJ1-2, with a tentative D call TRBD1 (6 bases). The CDR3 totals 16 residues. In germline, CDR1 is MDHEN, CDR2 SYDVKM. Trimming stripped 5 bases from V and 1 base from J, with 17 bases between.

This clone was seen a single time. This chain uses TRBV28 with TRBJ1-1; the D is unclear. CDR1 MDHEN and CDR2 SYDVKM come from the germline V gene. Trimming cost V 7 bases and J 1 base, with 4 bases left between them. The CDR3 spans 11 residues. CDR3 residues: CASTQNTEAFF. DNA of the CDR3: TGTGCCAGCACCCAGAACACTGAAGCTTTCTTT.

The genes are TRBV19 and TRBJ1-1, with D possibly matching TRBD1 (6 bases). CDR3 length: 14 residues. V gave up 7 bases and J gave up 3 bases, with 15 bases separating them. Germline values: CDR1 LNHDA, CDR2 SQIVND (reference sequence). CDR3 amino acids: CASIRDRRDTEAFF. CDR3 nucleotide sequence: TGTGCCAGTATACGCGACAGGAGGGACACTGAAGCTTTCTTT.

CDR3 sequence: CASSQPSDSLQHF. CDR3 DNA: TGTGCCAGCAGCCAACCCTCGGACAGCCTCCAGCATTTT. The rearrangement links TRBV4-2 to TRBJ1-5; TRBD1 might be the D (6 bases). V was trimmed by 2 bases and J by 12 bases, leaving 14 bases between them. This CDR3 comprises 13 residues. The germline V gene has CDR1 LGHNA and CDR2 YNFKEQ.

This clone came up once. The chain employs TRBV29-1 and TRBJ1-3, with TRBD1 as a possible D gene (5 bases). The V gene's germline CDR1 is SQVTM and CDR2 ANQGSEA. Trimming cost V 6 bases and J 3 bases, with 9 bases left between them. This CDR3 region has 12 residues. The CDR3 protein is CSVGTVGNTIYF. The CDR3 DNA is TGCAGCGTCGGGACGGTTGGAAACACCATATATTTT.

This chain joins TRBV9 and TRBJ2-5; TRBD2 might be the D (6 bases). Deletions cut 4 bases from V and 5 bases from J, with 15 bases between. CDR1 is SGDLS, CDR2 YYNGEE, per germline. This CDR3 has 14 residues. CDR3 nucleotides: TGTGCCAGCAGCCTCAGTGGGGGGAGCGAGACCCAGTACTTC. It yields the protein CASSLSGGSETQYF.

This clone was recorded once. The chain carries TRBV11-2 and TRBJ2-5, with D perhaps matching TRBD2 (6 bases). Deletions cut 5 bases from V and 1 base from J, with 14 bases between. This CDR3 is built from 15 residues. Per the germline V gene, CDR1 is SGHAT and CDR2 is FQNNGV. The CDR3 here is CASSRTGTVQETQYF. CDR3 DNA sequence: TGTGCCAGCAGCCGAACCGGGACTGTCCAAGAGACCCAGTACTTC.

The chain links TRBV7-3 to TRBJ2-1; D gene uncertain. V lost 1 base and J lost 4, with 8 bases in between. This CDR3 is built from 14 residues. Germline CDR1 SGHTA, CDR2 FQGTGA. The CDR3 DNA reads as TGTGCCAGCAGCTTAAATGCTAGGTACAATGAGCAGTTCTTC. Protein: CASSLNARYNEQFF.

The sample holds a few counts of this clone. J is TRBJ2-1 and V is TRBV14; 9 nucleotides align to TRBD2. Per the germline V gene, CDR1 is SGHDN and CDR2 is FVKESK. This CDR3 comprises 16 residues. With V trimmed by 2 bases and J by 1 base, 3 bases remained unmatched. The CDR3 nucleotides read TGTGCCAGCAGCCAACTCAGCGGGGGGTCCTACAATGAGCAGTTCTTC. Translating it yields CASSQLSGGSYNEQFF. The full variable domain, completed using reference TRBV14 and TRBJ2-1, is EAGVTQFPSHSVIEKGQTVTLRCDPISGHDNLYWYRRVMGKEIKFLLHFVKESKQDESGMPNNRFLAERTGGTYSTLKVQPAELEDSGVYFCASSQLSGGSYNEQFFGPGTRLTVL.

This clone occurred a few times. The rearrangement links TRBV4-3 to TRBJ2-7; the D gene is possibly TRBD2 (7 bases). Per germline, CDR1 LGHNA and CDR2 YSLEER. V lost 3 bases, J lost 5 bases, and 20 bases lay in between. The CDR3 has 16 amino acids. CDR3 DNA: TGCGCCAGCAGCCAGACAGTAGGGGGGGGGCTCGACGAGCAGTACTTC. This sequence encodes CASSQTVGGGLDEQYF.

The chain links TRBV2 to TRBJ2-5; TRBD2 is a possible D gene (5 bases). CDR1 is SNHLY and CDR2 is FYNNEI in the germline V gene. V was shortened by 4 bases and J by 9 bases, with 15 bases between the two germline ends. CDR3 size: 13 residues. The DNA for the CDR3 is TGTGCCAGCAGTGTTTCCGGGATCGGGTCCCAGTACTTC. It yields the protein CASSVSGIGSQYF.

The V and J genes are TRBV28 and TRBJ1-1; 9 bases fit TRBD1. Germline loops: CDR1 MDHEN, CDR2 SYDVKM. V shed 8 bases, J shed 5 bases, and the junction held 9 bases outside the gene matches. This CDR3 is built from 14 residues. The CDR3 is CASRRGDRETEAFF. CDR3 nucleotides: TGTGCCAGCCGCCGAGGGGACAGGGAGACTGAAGCTTTCTTT. Complete variable domain (other parts from reference TRBV28 and TRBJ1-1): DVKVTQSSRYLVKRTGEKVFLECVQDMDHENMFWYRQDPGLGLRLIYFSYDVKMKEKGDIPEGYSVSREKKERFSLILESASTNQTSMYLCASRRGDRETEAFFGQGTRLTVV.

V and J are TRBV19 and TRBJ2-2; D call uncertain. The germline gives CDR1 LNHDA, CDR2 SQIVND (reference sequence). Trimming took 6 bases from V and 0 from J, leaving 11 bases between them. The length of the CDR3 is 15 residues. CDR3 nucleotides: TGTGCCAGTAGCGGATATACAACGAACACCGGGGAGCTGTTTTTT. Its protein is CASSGYTTNTGELFF.

This clone was seen just once. V and J are TRBV5-4 and TRBJ2-2; 9 nucleotides match TRBD2. The CDR3 extends over 16 amino acids. V lost 4 bases to trimming and J lost 2 bases; unmatched junction nucleotides: 6. Looked up from germline, CDR1 is SGHNT and CDR2 is YYREEE (reference sequence). The CDR3 DNA reads as TGTGCCAGCAGCCCCGTGACTAGCGGAAACACCGGGGAGCTGTTTTTT. Protein: CASSPVTSGNTGELFF.

The chain's CDR3 is CASSSREGGSYGSYEQYF. The CDR3 DNA is TGTGCCAGCAGCTCGCGGGAGGGGGGATCGTATGGGTCCTACGAGCAGTACTTC. The V gene is TRBV7-6, the J gene TRBJ2-7; 9 bases are shared with TRBD2. Germline V gene data show CDR1 as SGHVS and CDR2 as FNYEAQ. V gave up 4 bases and J gave up 1 base; unmatched junction bases: 14. The CDR3 runs 18 residues. Variable domain in full (rest from reference TRBV7-6 and TRBJ2-7): GAGVSQSPRYKVTKRGQDVALRCDPISGHVSLYWYRQALGQGPEFLTYFNYEAQQDKSGLPNDRFSAERPEGSISTLTIQRTEQRDSAMYRCASSSREGGSYGSYEQYFGPGTRLTVT.

This chain connects TRBV11-3 to TRBJ1-1; D gene uncertain. The ends were cut back, 0 bases at V and 0 bases at J, with 5 bases in the middle. This CDR3 has 14 amino acids. The germline CDR1 and CDR2 sequences are SGHNT and YENEEA. The CDR3 is CASSLDSMNTEAFF. The CDR3 nucleotides read TGTGCCAGCAGCTTAGACAGCATGAACACTGAAGCTTTCTTT.